This T cell receptor (beta chain) was recovered during a study of blood T cells in healthy people across ages. Germline V lookup: CDR1 SGHTA, CDR2 FQGNSA. V was pared by 5 bases and J by 3 bases, with 20 bases between. CDR3 length: 16 amino acids. Study results and limitations: Long-lived donors carried more naive CD4+ cells and greater diversity than aged donors.

A second about 7 to 11 cycle PCR used barcoded and J-beta primers. Each cDNA molecule was tagged by a template-switch adaptor that had 12 random nucleotides. TCRdb called the 5' RACE reads again in MiXCR, with one record for every CDR3 protein. The sample carries some 800,000 distinct CDR3 sequences, roughly 44% recorded once. For this clonotype: The antigen is undetermined.

Donors ranged from roughly 6 to 90 years old and were healthy Caucasians in Russia. Each sample yielded at least 6 micrograms of PBMC total RNA. This chain links TRBV7-2 with TRBJ2-7, with D possibly TRBD1 on 6 matching bases. This TCR came from a man in his 60s in good health. The sample was blood. Here the CDR3 DNA reads TGTGCCAGCAGCCGAGGGGGATCGGAGCGTCTCTACGAGCAGTACTTC. Amino acids: CASSRGGSERLYEQYF.